The rows below give T cell receptor beta chains drawn from one sample of a study of blood T cell repertoires in COVID-19. Clones were sequenced by immunoSEQ multiplex PCR, and TCRdb holds only the in-frame ones, with some missing. The sample shows around 190,000 clones, about 78% of them seen only once. Sample: peripheral blood. The receptors were gathered from a woman in her fifties or sixties with active or convalescent COVID-19. CDR3s include the opening cysteine and the closing phenylalanine or tryptophan. A D gene is named only where the DNA matches it firmly. Clone size is not always given. Where it is, it says once, few, many or a class for expanded clones.

size,D,J,V,CDR3,DNA
NA,NA,TRBJ2-1,TRBV28,CASSLSGTYNEQFF,TGTGCCAGCAGTTTAAGCGGCACCTACAATGAGCAGTTCTTC
NA,TRBD1,TRBJ1-2,TRBV7-9,CASSFFGTGGEYYGYTF,TGTGCCAGCAGCTTCTTCGGGACAGGGGGCGAATATTATGGCTACACCTTC
NA,TRBD1,TRBJ1-5,TRBV19,CASSNPGTGHQPQHF,TGTGCCAGTAGTAATCCCGGGACAGGGCATCAGCCCCAGCATTTT
NA,NA,TRBJ1-1,TRBV4-3,CASSQYTGLNTEAFF,TGCGCCAGCAGCCAATATACAGGTTTGAACACTGAAGCTTTCTTT
few,NA,TRBJ1-1,TRBV13,CASSLGQNTEAFF,TGTGCCAGCAGCCTGGGACAGAACACTGAAGCTTTCTTT
NA,NA,TRBJ1-1,TRBV7-2,CASSLGVRGKAFF,TGTGCCAGCAGCTTAGGTGTCAGGGGTAAAGCTTTCTTT
NA,NA,TRBJ1-3,TRBV18,CASLRDTGNTIYF,TGTGCCAGCTTACGGGACACTGGAAACACCATATATTTT
NA,TRBD1,TRBJ1-2,TRBV7-2,CASSLGTGIYGYTF,TGTGCCAGCAGCTTGGGGACAGGTATATATGGCTACACCTTC
NA,NA,TRBJ1-5,TRBV5-5,CASSFTTSNQPQHF,TGTGCCAGCAGCTTTACGACAAGCAATCAGCCCCAGCATTTT
once,TRBD2,TRBJ2-7,TRBV25-1,CASSRGGPGSYEQYF,TGTGCCAGCAGCCGGGGGGGGCCAGGTTCCTACGAGCAGTACTTC
NA,TRBD1,TRBJ1-2,TRBV9,CASTRQGGGNYGYTF,TGTGCCAGCACCCGCCAGGGGGGAGGCAACTATGGCTACACCTTC
NA,TRBD2,TRBJ2-1,TRBV11-3,CASSPASGRYNEQFF,TGTGCCAGCAGCCCAGCTAGCGGGAGGTACAATGAGCAGTTCTTC
NA,NA,TRBJ1-4,TRBV7-2,CASSLAANEKLFF,TGTGCCAGCAGCCTTGCGGCTAATGAAAAACTGTTTTTT
many,TRBD1,TRBJ1-1,TRBV6-5,CASRWGQDTEAFF,TGTGCCAGCAGATGGGGACAGGACACTGAAGCTTTCTTT
NA,TRBD1,TRBJ1-2,TRBV4-2,CASSQARPGQGHVGNYGYTF,TGTGCCAGCAGCCAAGCTAGGCCGGGACAGGGTCATGTGGGGAACTATGGCTACACCTTC
NA,TRBD2,TRBJ2-3,TRBV9,CASSTGLAAYTDTQYF,TGTGCCAGCAGCACGGGACTAGCGGCTTACACAGATACGCAGTATTTT
NA,TRBD1,TRBJ1-5,TRBV18,CASSPGTGAQPQHF,TGTGCCAGCTCACCAGGGACAGGGGCTCAGCCCCAGCATTTT
many,NA,TRBJ1-1,TRBV6-5,CATCGLGNTEAFF,TGTGCCACCTGCGGTCTAGGGAACACTGAAGCTTTCTTT
few,TRBD2,TRBJ2-2,TRBV5-5,CASSSPGLAGGVTGELFF,TGTGCCAGCAGCTCCCCCGGACTAGCGGGGGGGGTCACCGGGGAGCTGTTTTTT
NA,NA,TRBJ1-2,TRBV30,CAWSPDRNYGYTF,TGTGCCTGGAGTCCCGACAGGAACTATGGCTACACCTTC
once,TRBD1,TRBJ2-1,TRBV6-1,CASSEQPGQLNEQFF,TGTGCCAGCAGTGAACAACCGGGACAGCTCAATGAGCAGTTCTTC
NA,TRBD2,TRBJ2-4,TRBV19,CASSPGGFAAKNIQYF,TGTGCCAGTAGTCCCGGGGGGTTTGCGGCCAAAAACATTCAGTACTTC
NA,NA,TRBJ1-2,TRBV4-1,CASSQDPADSYGYTF,TGCGCCAGCAGCCAAGATCCCGCAGACTCCTATGGCTACACCTTC
few,TRBD1,TRBJ2-7,TRBV6-2/TRBV6-3,CASSNRQGISYEQYF,TGTGCCAGCAGTAATAGACAGGGGATCTCCTACGAGCAGTACTTC
NA,TRBD1,TRBJ1-4,TRBV6-4,CASSVQGAGTNEKLFF,TGTGCCAGCAGCGTACAGGGGGCGGGGACTAATGAAAAACTGTTTTTT
NA,NA,TRBJ1-5,TRBV5-1,CASSPEGSNQPQHF,TGCGCCAGCAGCCCGGAGGGAAGTAATCAGCCCCAGCATTTT
many,TRBD2,TRBJ2-5,TRBV2,CASSGSGRGETQYF,TGTGCCAGCAGTGGAAGCGGGAGAGGAGAGACCCAGTACTTC
NA,TRBD2,TRBJ2-2,TRBV7-8,CASSLRGLALSPNTGELFF,TGTGCCAGCAGCTTAAGGGGACTAGCTCTTAGTCCGAACACCGGGGAGCTGTTTTTT
NA,NA,TRBJ1-1,TRBV28,CASSFRGGATEAFF,TGTGCCAGCAGTTTCCGGGGAGGGGCGACTGAAGCTTTCTTT
NA,NA,TRBJ1-4,TRBV5-1,CASSPRQAQGSEKLFF,TGCGCCAGCAGCCCGCGACAGGCCCAGGGGAGTGAAAAACTGTTTTTT
few,TRBD1,TRBJ1-5,TRBV27,CASSRTTGGGGQPQHF,TGTGCCAGCAGTCGAACGACAGGGGGCGGGGGACAGCCCCAGCATTTT
NA,NA,TRBJ2-3,TRBV5-4,CASSYGLPLSTDTQYF,TGTGCCAGCAGCTATGGGCTCCCTCTAAGCACAGATACGCAGTATTTT
NA,NA,TRBJ2-3,TRBV11-3,CASSLGSDTQYF,TGTGCCAGCAGCTTAGGCTCAGATACGCAATATTTT
once,NA,TRBJ1-3,TRBV9,CASSPSTGTPSGNTIYF,TGTGCCAGCAGCCCTTCCACAGGGACCCCATCAGGAAACACCATATATTTT
NA,NA,TRBJ1-5,TRBV7-2,CASSLDQGFEQPQHF,TGTGCCAGCAGCTTAGATCAGGGCTTCGAACAGCCCCAGCATTTT
NA,NA,TRBJ2-5,TRBV19,CASSSRDQETQYF,TGTGCCAGTAGTTCCCGGGACCAAGAGACCCAGTACTTC
NA,TRBD1,TRBJ2-7,TRBV2,CASRGRGFSYEQYF,TGTGCCAGCAGGGGCAGGGGGTTCTCCTACGAGCAGTACTTC
NA,NA,TRBJ2-5,TRBV15,CATSRQQQETQYF,TGTGCCACCAGCAGACAACAGCAAGAGACCCAGTACTTC
NA,TRBD1,TRBJ2-3,TRBV7-9,CASSKDRVPDTQYF,TGTGCCAGCAGCAAGGACAGGGTCCCAGATACGCAGTATTTT
NA,TRBD1,TRBJ1-1,TRBV19,CASSGGTGGHTEAFF,TGTGCCAGTAGTGGGGGGACAGGGGGTCACACTGAAGCTTTCTTT